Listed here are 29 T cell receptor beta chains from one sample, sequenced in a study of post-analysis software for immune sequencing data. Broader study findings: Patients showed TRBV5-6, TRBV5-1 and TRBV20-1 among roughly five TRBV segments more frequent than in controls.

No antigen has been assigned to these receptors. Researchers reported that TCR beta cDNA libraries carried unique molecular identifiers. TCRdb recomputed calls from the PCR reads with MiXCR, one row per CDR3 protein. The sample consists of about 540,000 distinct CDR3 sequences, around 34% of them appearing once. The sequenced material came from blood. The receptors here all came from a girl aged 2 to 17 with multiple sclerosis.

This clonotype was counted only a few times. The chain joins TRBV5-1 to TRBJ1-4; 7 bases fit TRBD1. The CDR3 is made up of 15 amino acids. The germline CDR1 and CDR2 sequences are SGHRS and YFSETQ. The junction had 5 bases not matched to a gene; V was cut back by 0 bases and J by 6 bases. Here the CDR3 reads CASSLETGKHEKLFF. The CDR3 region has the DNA TGCGCCAGCAGCTTGGAGACAGGGAAGCATGAAAAACTGTTTTTT.

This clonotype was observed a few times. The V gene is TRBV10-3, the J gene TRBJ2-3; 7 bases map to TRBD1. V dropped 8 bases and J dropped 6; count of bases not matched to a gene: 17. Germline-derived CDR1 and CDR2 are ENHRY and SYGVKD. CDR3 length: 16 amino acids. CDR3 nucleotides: TGTGCCATCGCCGACAGGACAGGCTTAGGGATGGATACGCAGTATTTT. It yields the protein CAIADRTGLGMDTQYF.

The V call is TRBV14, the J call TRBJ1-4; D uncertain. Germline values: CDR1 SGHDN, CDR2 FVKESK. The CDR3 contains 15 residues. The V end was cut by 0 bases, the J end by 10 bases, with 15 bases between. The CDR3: CASSQENAGKGKLFF. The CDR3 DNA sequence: TGTGCCAGCAGCCAAGAGAATGCGGGGAAAGGAAAACTGTTTTTT.

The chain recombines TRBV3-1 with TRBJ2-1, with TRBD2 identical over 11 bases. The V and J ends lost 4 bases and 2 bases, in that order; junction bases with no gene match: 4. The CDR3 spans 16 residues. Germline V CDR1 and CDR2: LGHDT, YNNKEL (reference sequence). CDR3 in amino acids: CASSPGSGGAYNEQFF. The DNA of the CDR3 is TGTGCCAGCAGCCCCGGTAGCGGGGGGGCCTACAATGAGCAGTTCTTC.

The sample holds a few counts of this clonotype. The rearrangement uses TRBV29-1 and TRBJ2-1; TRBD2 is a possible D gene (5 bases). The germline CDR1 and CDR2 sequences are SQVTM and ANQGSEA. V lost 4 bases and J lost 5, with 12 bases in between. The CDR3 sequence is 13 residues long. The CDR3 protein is CSVGRSGNNEQFF. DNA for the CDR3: TGCAGCGTTGGGCGAAGCGGAAACAATGAGCAGTTCTTC.

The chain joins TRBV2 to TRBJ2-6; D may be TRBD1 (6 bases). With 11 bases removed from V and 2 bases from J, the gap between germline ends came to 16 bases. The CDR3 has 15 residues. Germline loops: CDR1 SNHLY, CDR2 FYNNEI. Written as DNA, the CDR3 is TGTGCCGGTAGTTTACAGGGAGCTGGGGCCAACGTCCTGACTTTC. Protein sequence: CAGSLQGAGANVLTF. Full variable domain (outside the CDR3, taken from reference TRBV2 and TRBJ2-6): EPEVTQTPSHQVTQMGQEVILRCVPISNHLYFYWYRQILGQKVEFLVSFYNNEISEKSEIFDDQFSVERPDGSNFTLKIRSTKLEDSAMYFCAGSLQGAGANVLTFGAGSRLTVL.

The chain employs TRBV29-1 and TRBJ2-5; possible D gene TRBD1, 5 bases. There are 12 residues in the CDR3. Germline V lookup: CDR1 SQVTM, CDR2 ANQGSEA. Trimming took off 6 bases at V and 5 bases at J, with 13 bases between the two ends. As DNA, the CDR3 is TGCAGCGTCGGCAAGGGGCGGGAGACCCAGTACTTC. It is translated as CSVGKGRETQYF.

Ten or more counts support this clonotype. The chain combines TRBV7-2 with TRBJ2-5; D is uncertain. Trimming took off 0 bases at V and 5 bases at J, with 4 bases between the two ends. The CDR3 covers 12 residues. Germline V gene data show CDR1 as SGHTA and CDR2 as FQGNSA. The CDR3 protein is CASSLARETQYF. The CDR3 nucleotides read TGTGCCAGCAGCTTAGCGAGGGAGACCCAGTACTTC.

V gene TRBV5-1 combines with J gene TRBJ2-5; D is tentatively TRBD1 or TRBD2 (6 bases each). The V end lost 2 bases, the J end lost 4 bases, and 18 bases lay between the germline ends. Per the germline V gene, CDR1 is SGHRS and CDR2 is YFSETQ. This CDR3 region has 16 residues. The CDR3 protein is CASSFTIDRRGETQYF. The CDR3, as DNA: TGCGCCAGCAGCTTTACAATAGACAGGAGGGGAGAGACCCAGTACTTC.

CDR3 nucleotide sequence: TGTGCCAGCAGCTTACAGGGGCAGGGCTACACCTTC. This translates into CASSLQGQGYTF. The chain has TRBV7-9 and TRBJ1-2; maybe TRBD1 (6 bases). The CDR3 length is 12 residues. Trimming removed 2 bases from V and 8 bases from J, with 9 bases in between. The germline gives CDR1 SEHNR, CDR2 FQNEAQ (reference sequence). The full variable domain, rest sourced from reference TRBV7-9 and TRBJ1-2, is DTGVSQNPRHKITKRGQNVTFRCDPISEHNRLYWYRQTLGQGPEFLTYFQNEAQLEKSRLLSDRFSAERPKGSFSTLEIQRTEQGDSAMYLCASSLQGQGYTFGSGTRLTVV.

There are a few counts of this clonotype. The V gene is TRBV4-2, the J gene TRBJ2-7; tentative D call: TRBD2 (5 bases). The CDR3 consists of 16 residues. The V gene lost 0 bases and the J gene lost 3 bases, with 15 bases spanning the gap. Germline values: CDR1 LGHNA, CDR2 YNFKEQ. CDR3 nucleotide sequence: TGTGCCAGCAGCCAAGATGAAGCGGTCGGAGGCTACGAGCAGTACTTC. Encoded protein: CASSQDEAVGGYEQYF.

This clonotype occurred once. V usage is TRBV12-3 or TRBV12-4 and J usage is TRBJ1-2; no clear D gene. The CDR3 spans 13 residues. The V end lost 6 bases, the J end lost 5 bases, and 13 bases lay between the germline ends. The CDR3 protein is CASSQGLGYGYTF. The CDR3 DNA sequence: TGTGCCAGCAGCCAAGGGCTCGGTTATGGCTACACCTTC.

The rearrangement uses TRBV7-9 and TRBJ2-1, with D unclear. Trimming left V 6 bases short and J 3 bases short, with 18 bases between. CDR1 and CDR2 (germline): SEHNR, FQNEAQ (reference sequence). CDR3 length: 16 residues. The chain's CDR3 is CASSLNTGLLYNEQFF. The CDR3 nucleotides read TGTGCCAGCAGTTTAAACACCGGCCTCCTCTACAATGAGCAGTTCTTC.

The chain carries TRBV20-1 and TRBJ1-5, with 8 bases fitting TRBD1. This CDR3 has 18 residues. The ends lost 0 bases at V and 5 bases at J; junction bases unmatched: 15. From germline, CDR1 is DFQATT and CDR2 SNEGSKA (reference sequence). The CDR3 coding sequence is TGCAGTGCTAGAGATCTCAGCGCGGCCGGACAGGGTGATCAGCCCCAGCATTTT. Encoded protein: CSARDLSAAGQGDQPQHF.

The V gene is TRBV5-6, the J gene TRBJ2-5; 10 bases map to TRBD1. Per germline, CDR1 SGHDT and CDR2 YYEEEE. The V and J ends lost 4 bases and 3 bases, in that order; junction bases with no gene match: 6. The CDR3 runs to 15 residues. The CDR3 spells CASSRAGTGEETQYF. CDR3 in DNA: TGTGCCAGCAGCCGGGCCGGGACAGGGGAAGAGACCCAGTACTTC.

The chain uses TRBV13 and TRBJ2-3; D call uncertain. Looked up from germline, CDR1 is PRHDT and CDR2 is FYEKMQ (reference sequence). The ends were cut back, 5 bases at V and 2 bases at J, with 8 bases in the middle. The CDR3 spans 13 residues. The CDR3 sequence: CASSVNPTDTQYF. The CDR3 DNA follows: TGTGCCAGCAGCGTCAATCCCACAGATACGCAGTATTTT.

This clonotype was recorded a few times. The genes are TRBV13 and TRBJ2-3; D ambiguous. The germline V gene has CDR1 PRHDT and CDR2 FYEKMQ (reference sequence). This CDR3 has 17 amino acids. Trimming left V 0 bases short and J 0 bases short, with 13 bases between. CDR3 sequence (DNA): TGTGCCAGCAGCTTAGGCCCAGGCTGGGGTAGCACAGATACGCAGTATTTT. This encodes CASSLGPGWGSTDTQYF.

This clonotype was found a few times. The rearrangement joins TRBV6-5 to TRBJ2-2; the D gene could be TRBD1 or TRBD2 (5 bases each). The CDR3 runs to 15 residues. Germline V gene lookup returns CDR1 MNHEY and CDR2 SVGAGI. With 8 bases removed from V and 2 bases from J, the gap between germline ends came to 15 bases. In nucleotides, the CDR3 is TGTGCCAGCCACCACGGGACGACCAACACCGGGGAGCTGTTTTTT. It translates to CASHHGTTNTGELFF.

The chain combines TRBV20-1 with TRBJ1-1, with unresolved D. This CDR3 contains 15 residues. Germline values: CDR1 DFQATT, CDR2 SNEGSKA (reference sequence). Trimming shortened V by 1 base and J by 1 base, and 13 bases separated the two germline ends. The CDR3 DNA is TGCAGTGCTAGAGGTATGGGCTTTGGGAACACTGAAGCTTTCTTT. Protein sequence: CSARGMGFGNTEAFF.

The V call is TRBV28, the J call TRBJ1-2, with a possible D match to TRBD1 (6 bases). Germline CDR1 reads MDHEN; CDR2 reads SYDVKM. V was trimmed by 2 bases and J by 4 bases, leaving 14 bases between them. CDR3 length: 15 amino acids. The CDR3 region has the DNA TGTGCCAGCAGTTTAGGGGGCAGGACCTCCTATGGCTACACCTTC. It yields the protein CASSLGGRTSYGYTF.

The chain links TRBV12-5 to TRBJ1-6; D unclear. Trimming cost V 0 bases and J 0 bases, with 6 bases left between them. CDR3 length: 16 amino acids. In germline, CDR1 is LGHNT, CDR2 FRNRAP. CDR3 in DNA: TGTGCTAGTGGTTTGGTCGGGTTCTCCTATAATTCACCCCTCCACTTT. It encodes CASGLVGFSYNSPLHF.

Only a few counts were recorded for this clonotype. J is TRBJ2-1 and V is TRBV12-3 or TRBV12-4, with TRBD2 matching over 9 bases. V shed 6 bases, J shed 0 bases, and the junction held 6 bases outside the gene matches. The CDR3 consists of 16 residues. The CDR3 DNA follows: TGTGCCAGCAGCCAGAGCGGGGGGAGCTCCTACAATGAGCAGTTCTTC. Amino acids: CASSQSGGSSYNEQFF.

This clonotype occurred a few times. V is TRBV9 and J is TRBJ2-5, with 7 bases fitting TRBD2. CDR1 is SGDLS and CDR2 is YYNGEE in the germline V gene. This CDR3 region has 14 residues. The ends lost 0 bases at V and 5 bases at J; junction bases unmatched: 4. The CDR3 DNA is TGTGCCAGCAGCGTAGGGGGGACTAAGGAGACCCAGTACTTC. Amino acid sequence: CASSVGGTKETQYF.

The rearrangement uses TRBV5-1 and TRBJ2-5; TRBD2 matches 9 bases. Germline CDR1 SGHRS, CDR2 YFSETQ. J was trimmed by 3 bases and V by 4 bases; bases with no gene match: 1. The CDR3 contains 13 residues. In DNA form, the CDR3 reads TGCGCCAGCAGCCCTAGCGGGAAAGAGACCCAGTACTTC. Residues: CASSPSGKETQYF.

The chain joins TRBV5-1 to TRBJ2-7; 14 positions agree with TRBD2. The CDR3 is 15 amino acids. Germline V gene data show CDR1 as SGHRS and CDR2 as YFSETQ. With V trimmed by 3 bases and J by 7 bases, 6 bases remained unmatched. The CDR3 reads CASSSGLAGVNEQYF. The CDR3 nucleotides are TGCGCCAGCAGCTCGGGACTAGCGGGGGTCAATGAGCAGTACTTC.

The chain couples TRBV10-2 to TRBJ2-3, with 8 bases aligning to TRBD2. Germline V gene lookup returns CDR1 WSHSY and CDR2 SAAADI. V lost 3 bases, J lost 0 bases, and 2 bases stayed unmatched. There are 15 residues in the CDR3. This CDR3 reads CASSERGGSTDTQYF. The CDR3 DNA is TGCGCCAGCAGTGAACGGGGGGGGAGCACAGATACGCAGTATTTT.

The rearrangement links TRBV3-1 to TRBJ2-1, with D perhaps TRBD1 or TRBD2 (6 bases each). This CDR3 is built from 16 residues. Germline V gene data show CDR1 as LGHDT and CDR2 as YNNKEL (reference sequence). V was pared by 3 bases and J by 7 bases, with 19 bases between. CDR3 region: CASSHPTGTSGNEQFF. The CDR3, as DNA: TGTGCCAGCAGCCACCCTACAGGGACTTCTGGGAATGAGCAGTTCTTC.

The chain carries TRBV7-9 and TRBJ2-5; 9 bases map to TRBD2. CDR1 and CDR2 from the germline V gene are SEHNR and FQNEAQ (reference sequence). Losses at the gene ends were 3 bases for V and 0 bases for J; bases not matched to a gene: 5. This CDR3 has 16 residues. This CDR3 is CASSLVIAGDQETQYF. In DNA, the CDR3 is TGTGCCAGCAGCTTGGTGATAGCGGGGGACCAAGAGACCCAGTACTTC. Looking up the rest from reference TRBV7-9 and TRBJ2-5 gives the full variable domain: DTGVSQNPRHKITKRGQNVTFRCDPISEHNRLYWYRQTLGQGPEFLTYFQNEAQLEKSRLLSDRFSAERPKGSFSTLEIQRTEQGDSAMYLCASSLVIAGDQETQYFGPGTRLLVL.

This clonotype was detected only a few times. CDR3 DNA: TGCGCCAGCAGTGGAGCGGATCTAGGGGGGGGGCATTTT. Translating gives CASSGADLGGGHF. The genes are TRBV10-2 and TRBJ1-5; D perhaps matches TRBD1 (6 bases). The CDR3 loop spans 13 amino acids. Deletions cut 4 bases from V and 15 bases from J, with 19 bases between. Germline CDR1 and CDR2: WSHSY and SAAADI.